The 15 T cell receptor beta chains below all came from one sample that was sequenced in a study of control samples from healthy donors and cancer patients. Clones were sequenced by immunoSEQ multiplex PCR, and TCRdb holds only the in-frame ones, with some missing. The sample consists of about 17,000 clones, roughly 89% of them appearing once. Material for sequencing was PBMCs. Source of these receptors: a man aged 55 to 70 with head and neck cancer.

The chain recombines TRBV11-2 with TRBJ2-1, with D perhaps assigned TRBD1 or TRBD2 (5 bases each). This CDR3 is built from 18 residues. The ends were cut back, 1 base at V and 0 bases at J, with 16 bases in the middle. Germline-derived CDR1 and CDR2 are SGHAT and FQNNGV. CDR3 residues: CASSLVPSGASSYNEQFF. DNA for the CDR3: TGTGCCAGCAGCTTAGTCCCTTCCGGGGCAAGCTCCTACAATGAGCAGTTCTTC.

The V call is TRBV5-6, the J call TRBJ2-7; tentatively, D is TRBD1 (6 bases). CDR1 SGHDT and CDR2 YYEEEE come from the germline V gene. Deletions cut 6 bases from V and 3 bases from J, with 22 bases between. The CDR3 runs 16 residues. CDR3 DNA sequence: TGTGCCAGCACCCTATGGGGGCGAACGTTAGTCTACGAGCAGTACTTC. This encodes CASTLWGRTLVYEQYF.

This chain links TRBV4-1 with TRBJ1-4, with 10 bases identical to TRBD1. The CDR3 totals 18 residues. Germline CDR1 MGHRA, CDR2 YSYEKL. The J segment lost 1 base and the V segment lost 1 base, leaving 6 bases of the junction unmatched. CDR3 amino acids: CASSQAGTGVGTNEKLFF. The DNA for the CDR3 is TGCGCCAGCAGCCAAGCGGGGACAGGGGTAGGAACTAATGAAAAACTGTTTTTT.

The chain employs TRBV27 and TRBJ1-1, with D possibly being TRBD1 (5 bases). The V end was cut by 2 bases, the J end by 6 bases, with 7 bases between. The CDR3 is made up of 12 amino acids. Germline V gene lookup returns CDR1 MNHEY and CDR2 SMNVEV (reference sequence). The CDR3 region is CASSLRGAEAFF. The DNA of the CDR3 is TGTGCCAGCAGTTTAAGGGGCGCTGAAGCTTTCTTT.

The chain links TRBV12-3 or TRBV12-4 to TRBJ1-2, with 7 bases lining up with TRBD1. Germline trimming cut 5 bases from V and 5 bases from J; bases unmatched to any gene: 5. This CDR3 has 13 residues. This CDR3 is CASSLQGGYGYTF. In nucleotides, the CDR3 is TGTGCCAGCAGTCTTCAGGGGGGGTATGGCTACACCTTC.

The chain carries TRBV12-5 and TRBJ1-3; D is unclear. V was cut by 0 bases and J by 8 bases, with 14 bases left in between. Per the germline V gene, CDR1 is LGHNT and CDR2 is FRNRAP. The CDR3 is 15 amino acids. In DNA, the CDR3 is TGTGCTAGTGGTTTGGTACTGGGCAACCTGGACACCATATATTTT. It encodes CASGLVLGNLDTIYF.

The CDR3 here is CASSEATTGVQGYTF. The CDR3 DNA is TGTGCCAGCAGTGAAGCAACGACGGGGGTGCAGGGCTACACCTTC. The chain employs TRBV6-1 and TRBJ1-2, with D perhaps matching TRBD1 (5 bases). V was trimmed by 0 bases and J by 8 bases, leaving 16 bases between them. Germline V gene data show CDR1 as MNHNS and CDR2 as SASEGT. The length of the CDR3 is 15 residues.

V gene TRBV27 combines with J gene TRBJ2-5; the D call may be TRBD1 or TRBD2 (6 bases each). The germline gives CDR1 MNHEY, CDR2 SMNVEV (reference sequence). This CDR3 has 15 residues. V was cut by 0 bases and J by 4 bases, with 12 bases left in between. In nucleotides, the CDR3 is TGTGCCAGCAGTTTATCGGGGGGCCCCGCAGAGACCCAGTACTTC. Translating it yields CASSLSGGPAETQYF.

This chain uses TRBV7-8 with TRBJ2-6; perhaps TRBD1 as D (6 bases). CDR3 size: 17 residues. V lost 5 bases and J 0 bases, leaving 14 bases between the germline ends. Per germline, CDR1 SGHVS and CDR2 FQNEAQ. The CDR3: CASSARQASSGANVLTF. CDR3 sequence (DNA): TGTGCCAGCAGCGCCCGACAGGCCAGCTCTGGGGCCAACGTCCTGACTTTC.

This clone occurred once. The chain joins TRBV4-1 to TRBJ2-2, with 11 bases aligning to TRBD2. The CDR3 length is 16 residues. CDR1 is MGHRA, CDR2 YSYEKL, per germline. The V segment lost 1 base and the J segment 4 bases; nucleotides outside the gene matches: 2. The CDR3: CASSQGLAGGTGELFF. CDR3 DNA sequence: TGCGCCAGCAGCCAAGGTCTAGCGGGGGGCACCGGGGAGCTGTTTTTT.

Note on this clone: The identical CDR3 is also encoded by other nucleotide sequences in the sample. The chain recombines TRBV4-1 with TRBJ1-2, with D possibly matching TRBD1 (5 bases). V was shortened by 3 bases and J by 7 bases, with 15 bases between the two germline ends. The germline gives CDR1 MGHRA, CDR2 YSYEKL. The CDR3 loop spans 14 amino acids. The chain's CDR3 is CASSQAQGGFGYTF. The DNA for the CDR3 is TGCGCCAGCAGCCAGGCTCAGGGAGGCTTTGGCTACACCTTC.

This chain joins TRBV5-1 and TRBJ1-5, with TRBD1 matching over 8 bases. This CDR3 comprises 14 residues. Germline V gene sequence: CDR1 SGHRS, CDR2 YFSETQ. V was clipped by 4 bases and J by 4 bases; unmatched bases: 4. The CDR3 is CASSPGTGNQPQHF. The CDR3 bases are TGCGCCAGCAGCCCTGGGACAGGTAATCAGCCCCAGCATTTT. Complete variable domain (other parts from reference TRBV5-1 and TRBJ1-5): KAGVTQTPRYLIKTRGQQVTLSCSPISGHRSVSWYQQTPGQGLQFLFEYFSETQRNKGNFPGRFSGRQFSNSRSEMNVSTLELGDSALYLCASSPGTGNQPQHFGDGTRLSIL.

The CDR3 sequence: CASSGLYEQYF. CDR3 nucleotides: TGCGCCAGCAGCGGACTCTACGAGCAGTACTTC. This rearrangement joins TRBV5-1 to TRBJ2-7; possible D gene TRBD2, 5 bases. CDR3 size: 11 residues. Looked up from germline, CDR1 is SGHRS and CDR2 is YFSETQ. V lost 4 bases, J lost 3 bases, and 5 bases lay in between.

In its sample, this clone was seen once. This chain connects TRBV6-5 to TRBJ2-6; D ambiguous. The germline V gene has CDR1 MNHEY and CDR2 SVGAGI. The CDR3 covers 12 residues. Trimming took off 6 bases at V and 2 bases at J, with 2 bases between the two ends. CDR3 protein: CASRAGANVLTF. The CDR3, as DNA: TGTGCCAGCAGGGCTGGGGCCAACGTCCTGACTTTC.

The V gene is TRBV12-5, the J gene TRBJ2-7; no clear D. The CDR3 is made up of 13 amino acids. Trimming left V 1 base short and J 0 bases short, with 4 bases between. Germline V lookup: CDR1 LGHNT, CDR2 FRNRAP. CDR3 in amino acids: CASGLGYSYEQYF. The CDR3 region has the DNA TGTGCTAGTGGTTTGGGGTACTCCTACGAGCAGTACTTC.